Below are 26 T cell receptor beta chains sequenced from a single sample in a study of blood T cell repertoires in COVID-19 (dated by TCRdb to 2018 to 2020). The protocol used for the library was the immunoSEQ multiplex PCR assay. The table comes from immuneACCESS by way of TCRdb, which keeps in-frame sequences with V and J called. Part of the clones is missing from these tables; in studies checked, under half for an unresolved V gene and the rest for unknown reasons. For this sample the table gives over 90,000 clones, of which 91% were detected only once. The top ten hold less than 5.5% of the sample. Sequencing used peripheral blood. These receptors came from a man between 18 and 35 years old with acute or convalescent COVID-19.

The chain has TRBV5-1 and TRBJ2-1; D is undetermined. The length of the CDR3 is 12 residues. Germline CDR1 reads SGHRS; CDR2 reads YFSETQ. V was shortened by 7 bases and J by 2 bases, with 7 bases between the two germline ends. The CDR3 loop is CASGDTYNEQFF. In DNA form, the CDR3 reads TGCGCCAGCGGTGACACCTACAATGAGCAGTTCTTC.

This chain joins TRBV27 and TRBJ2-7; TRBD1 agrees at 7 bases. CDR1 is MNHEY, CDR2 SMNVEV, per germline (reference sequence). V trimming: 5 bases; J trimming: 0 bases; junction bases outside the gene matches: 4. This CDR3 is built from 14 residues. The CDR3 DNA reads TGTGCCAGCAGTCCACAGGGGACCTCCTACGAGCAGTACTTC. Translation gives CASSPQGTSYEQYF.

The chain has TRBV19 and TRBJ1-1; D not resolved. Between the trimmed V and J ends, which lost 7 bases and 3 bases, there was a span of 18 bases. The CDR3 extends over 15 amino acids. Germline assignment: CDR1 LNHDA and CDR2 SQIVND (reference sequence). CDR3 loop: CASNLGWGGDTEAFF. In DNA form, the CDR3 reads TGTGCCAGTAATTTGGGGTGGGGAGGTGACACTGAAGCTTTCTTT.

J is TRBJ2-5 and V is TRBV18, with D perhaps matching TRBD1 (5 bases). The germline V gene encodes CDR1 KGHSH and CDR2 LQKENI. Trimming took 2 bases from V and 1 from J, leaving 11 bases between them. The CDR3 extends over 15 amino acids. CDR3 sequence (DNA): TGTGCCAGCTCACCATTTTCGACAGCCCAAGAGACCCAGTACTTC. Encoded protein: CASSPFSTAQETQYF.

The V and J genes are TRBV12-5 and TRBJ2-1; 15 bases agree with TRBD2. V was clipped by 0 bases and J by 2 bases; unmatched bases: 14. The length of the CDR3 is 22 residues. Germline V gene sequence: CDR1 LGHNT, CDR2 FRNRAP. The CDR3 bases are TGTGCTAGTGGTTTGGTACTTGGGCAGGGACTAGCGGGAGGCCCAACCTACAATGAGCAGTTCTTC. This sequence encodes CASGLVLGQGLAGGPTYNEQFF.

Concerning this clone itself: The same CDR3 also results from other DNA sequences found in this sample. The DNA of the CDR3 is TGTGCCAGTAGTATAGCAGGGGAGACCCAGTACTTC. Residues: CASSIAGETQYF. This chain joins TRBV19 and TRBJ2-5; tentatively, D is TRBD1 (5 bases). Germline assignment: CDR1 LNHDA and CDR2 SQIVND (reference sequence). The V end lost 1 base, the J end lost 5 bases, and 5 bases lay between the germline ends. The CDR3 covers 12 residues.

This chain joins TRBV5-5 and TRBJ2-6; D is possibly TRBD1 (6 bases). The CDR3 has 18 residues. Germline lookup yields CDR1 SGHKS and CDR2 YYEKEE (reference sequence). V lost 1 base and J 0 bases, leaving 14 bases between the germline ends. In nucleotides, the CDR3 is TGTGCCAGCAGCTTGTGGATGACAGGAAGCTCTGGGGCCAACGTCCTGACTTTC. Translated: CASSLWMTGSSGANVLTF.

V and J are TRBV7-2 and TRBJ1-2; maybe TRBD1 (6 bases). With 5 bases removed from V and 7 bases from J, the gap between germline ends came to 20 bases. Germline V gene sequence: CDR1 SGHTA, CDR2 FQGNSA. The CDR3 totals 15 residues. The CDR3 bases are TGTGCCAGCAGCCCGGACCAGGGGCGCCAGGGTGGCTACACCTTC. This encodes CASSPDQGRQGGYTF.

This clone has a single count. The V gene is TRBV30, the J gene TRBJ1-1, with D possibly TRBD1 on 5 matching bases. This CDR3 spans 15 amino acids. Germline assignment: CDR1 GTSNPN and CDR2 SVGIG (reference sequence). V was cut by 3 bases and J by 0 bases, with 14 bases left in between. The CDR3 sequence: CAWRPLGGLNTEAFF. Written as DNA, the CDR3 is TGTGCCTGGAGACCTTTGGGGGGATTGAACACTGAAGCTTTCTTT.

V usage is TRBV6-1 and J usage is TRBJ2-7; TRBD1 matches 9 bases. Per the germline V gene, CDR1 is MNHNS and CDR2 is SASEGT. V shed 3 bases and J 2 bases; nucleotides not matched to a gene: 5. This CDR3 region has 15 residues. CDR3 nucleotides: TGTGCCAGCAGTGACCGACAGGGGGGCACCTACGAGCAGTACTTC. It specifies CASSDRQGGTYEQYF.

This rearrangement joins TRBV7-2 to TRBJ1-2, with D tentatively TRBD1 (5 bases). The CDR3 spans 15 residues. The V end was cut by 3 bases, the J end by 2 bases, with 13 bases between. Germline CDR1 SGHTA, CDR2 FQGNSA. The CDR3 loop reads CASSLGGRANYGYTF. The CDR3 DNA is TGTGCCAGCAGCTTGGGAGGCAGGGCCAACTATGGCTACACCTTC.

The CDR3 spells CASSIIAFAPLHF. The CDR3 DNA reads TGTGCCAGTAGTATAATAGCATTCGCACCCCTCCACTTT. The chain has TRBV19 and TRBJ1-6; D is ambiguous. V was trimmed by 2 bases and J by 11 bases, leaving 10 bases between them. CDR3 length: 13 amino acids. Looked up from germline, CDR1 is LNHDA and CDR2 is SQIVND (reference sequence). Supplemented by reference TRBV19 and TRBJ1-6, the full variable domain reads DGGITQSPKYLFRKEGQNVTLSCEQNLNHDAMYWYRQDPGQGLRLIYYSQIVNDFQKGDIAEGYSVSREKKESFPLTVTSAQKNPTAFYLCASSIIAFAPLHFGNGTRLTVT.

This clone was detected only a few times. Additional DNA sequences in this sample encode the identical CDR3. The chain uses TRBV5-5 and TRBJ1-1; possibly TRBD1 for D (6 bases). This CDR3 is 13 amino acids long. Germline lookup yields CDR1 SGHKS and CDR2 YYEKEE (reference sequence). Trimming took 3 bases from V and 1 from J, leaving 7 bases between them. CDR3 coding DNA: TGTGCCAGCAGCTGGGGACAGAACACTGAAGCTTTCTTT. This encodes CASSWGQNTEAFF.

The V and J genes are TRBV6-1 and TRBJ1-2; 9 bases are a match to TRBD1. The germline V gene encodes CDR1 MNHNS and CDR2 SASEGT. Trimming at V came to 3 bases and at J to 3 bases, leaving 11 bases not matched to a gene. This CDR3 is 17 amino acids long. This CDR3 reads CASSDTGGTVADYGYTF. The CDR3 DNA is TGTGCCAGCAGTGACACAGGGGGCACCGTCGCGGACTATGGCTACACCTTC.

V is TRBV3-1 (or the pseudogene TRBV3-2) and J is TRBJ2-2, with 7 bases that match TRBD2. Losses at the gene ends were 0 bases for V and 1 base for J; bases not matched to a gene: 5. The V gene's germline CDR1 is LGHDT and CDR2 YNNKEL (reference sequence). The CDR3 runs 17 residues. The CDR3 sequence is CASSQDKAGMNTGELFF. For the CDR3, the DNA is TGTGCCAGCAGCCAAGATAAAGCGGGGATGAACACCGGGGAGCTGTTTTTT.

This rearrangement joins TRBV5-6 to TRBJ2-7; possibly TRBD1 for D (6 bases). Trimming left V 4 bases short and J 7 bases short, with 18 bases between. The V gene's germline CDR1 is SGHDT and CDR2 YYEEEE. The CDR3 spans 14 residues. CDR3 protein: CASSRSGTPLEQYF. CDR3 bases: TGTGCCAGCAGCCGTTCCGGGACACCCCTGGAGCAGTACTTC. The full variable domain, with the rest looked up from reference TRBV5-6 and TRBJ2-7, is DAGVTQSPTHLIKTRGQQVTLRCSPKSGHDTVSWYQQALGQGPQFIFQYYEEEERQRGNFPDRFSGHQFPNYSSELNVNALLLGDSALYLCASSRSGTPLEQYFGPGTRLTVT.

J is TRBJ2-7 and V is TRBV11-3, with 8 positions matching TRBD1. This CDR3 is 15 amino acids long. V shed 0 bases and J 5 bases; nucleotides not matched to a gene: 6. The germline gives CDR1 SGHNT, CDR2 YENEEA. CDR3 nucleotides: TGTGCCAGCAGCTTAGACGGACAGGGTCGGAACGAGCAGTACTTC. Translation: CASSLDGQGRNEQYF. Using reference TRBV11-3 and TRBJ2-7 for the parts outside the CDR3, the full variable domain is EAGVVQSPRYKIIEKKQPVAFWCNPISGHNTLYWYLQNLGQGPELLIRYENEEAVDDSQLPKDRFSAERLKGVDSTLKIQPAELGDSAVYLCASSLDGQGRNEQYFGPGTRLTVT.

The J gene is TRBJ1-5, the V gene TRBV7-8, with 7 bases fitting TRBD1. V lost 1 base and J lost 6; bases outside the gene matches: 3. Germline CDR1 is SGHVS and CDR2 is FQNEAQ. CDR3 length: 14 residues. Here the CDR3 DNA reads TGTGCCAGCAGCTTAGAAGGGGGCCGTCAGCCCCAGCATTTT. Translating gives CASSLEGGRQPQHF.

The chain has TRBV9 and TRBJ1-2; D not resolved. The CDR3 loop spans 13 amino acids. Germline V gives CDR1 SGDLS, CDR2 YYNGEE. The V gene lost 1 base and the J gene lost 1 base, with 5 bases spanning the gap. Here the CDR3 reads CASSVTVNYGYTF. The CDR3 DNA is TGTGCCAGCAGCGTAACAGTTAACTATGGCTACACCTTC.

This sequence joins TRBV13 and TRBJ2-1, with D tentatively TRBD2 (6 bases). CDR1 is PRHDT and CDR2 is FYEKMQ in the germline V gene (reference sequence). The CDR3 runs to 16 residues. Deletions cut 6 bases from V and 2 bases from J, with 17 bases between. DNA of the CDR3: TGTGCCAGCAGGGGGGGTGAGGGAACGGCCTACAATGAGCAGTTCTTC. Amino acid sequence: CASRGGEGTAYNEQFF. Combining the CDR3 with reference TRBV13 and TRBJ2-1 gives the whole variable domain AAGVIQSPRHLIKEKRETATLKCYPIPRHDTVYWYQQGPGQDPQFLISFYEKMQSDKGSIPDRFSAQQFSDYHSELNMSSLELGDSALYFCASRGGEGTAYNEQFFGPGTRLTVL.

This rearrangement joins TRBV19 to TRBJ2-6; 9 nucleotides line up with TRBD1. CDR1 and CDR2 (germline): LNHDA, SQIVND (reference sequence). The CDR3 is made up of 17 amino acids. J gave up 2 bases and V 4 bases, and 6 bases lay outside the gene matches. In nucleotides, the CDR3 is TGTGCCAGTAGTACCGGACAGGGGTACACTGGGGCCAACGTCCTGACTTTC. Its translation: CASSTGQGYTGANVLTF.

In DNA form, the CDR3 reads TGTGCCAGCAGCCAAGAAAGGTGGGACAGCTATAATTCACCCCTCCACTTT. This sequence encodes CASSQERWDSYNSPLHF. The V and J genes are TRBV14 and TRBJ1-6; TRBD1 matches at 7 bases. CDR1 is SGHDN, CDR2 FVKESK, per germline. The CDR3 has 17 residues. The trim removed 0 bases at V and 3 bases at J, leaving 5 bases unmatched. Full variable domain (missing parts from reference TRBV14 and TRBJ1-6): EAGVTQFPSHSVIEKGQTVTLRCDPISGHDNLYWYRRVMGKEIKFLLHFVKESKQDESGMPNNRFLAERTGGTYSTLKVQPAELEDSGVYFCASSQERWDSYNSPLHFGNGTRLTVT.

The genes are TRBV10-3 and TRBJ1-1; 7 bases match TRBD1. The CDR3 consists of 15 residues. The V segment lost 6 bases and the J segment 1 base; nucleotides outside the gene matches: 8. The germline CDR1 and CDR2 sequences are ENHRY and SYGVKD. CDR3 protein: CAISFSAGGNTEAFF. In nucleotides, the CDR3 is TGTGCCATCAGCTTTTCCGCAGGGGGGAACACTGAAGCTTTCTTT.

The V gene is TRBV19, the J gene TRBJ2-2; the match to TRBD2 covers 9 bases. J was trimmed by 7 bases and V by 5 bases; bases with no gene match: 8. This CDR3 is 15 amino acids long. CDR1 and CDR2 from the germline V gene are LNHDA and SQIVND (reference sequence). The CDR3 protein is CASSYPSGTGGELFF. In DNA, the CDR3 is TGTGCCAGTAGTTATCCTAGCGGGACCGGCGGGGAGCTGTTTTTT.

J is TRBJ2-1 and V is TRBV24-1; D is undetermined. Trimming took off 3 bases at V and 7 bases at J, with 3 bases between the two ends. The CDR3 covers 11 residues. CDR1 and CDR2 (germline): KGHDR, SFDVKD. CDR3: CATSDRNEQFF. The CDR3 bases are TGTGCCACCAGTGATCGTAATGAGCAGTTCTTC.

The chain's CDR3 is CASSQDASGRDTQYF. Written as DNA, the CDR3 is TGTGCCAGCAGCCAAGATGCTAGCGGGAGAGATACGCAGTATTTT. The chain recombines TRBV14 with TRBJ2-3, with 10 bases that match TRBD2. The junction had 2 bases not matched to a gene; V was cut back by 0 bases and J by 5 bases. Germline assignment: CDR1 SGHDN and CDR2 FVKESK. This CDR3 region has 15 residues.